These T cell receptor beta chains were read from a single sample in a study of blood T cell repertoires in COVID-19. Libraries were prepared by immunoSEQ multiplex PCR; TCRdb keeps only in-frame clonotypes and omits some of them. The table lists approximately 210,000 clones, about nine tenths of them singletons. The sample taken for sequencing was peripheral blood. All receptors derive from a woman in her 70s with acute or convalescent COVID-19. CDR3s include the opening cysteine and the closing phenylalanine or tryptophan. Fields, in order: clone size, J gene, V gene, D gene, CDR3 length, CDR3 protein, CDR3 DNA. The D gene is left open where the match is weak. Clone size, where shown, is once, few, many, or a class for clones that have expanded.

few	TRBJ2-5	TRBV3-1/TRBV3-2	NA	12	CASSLREGTQYF	TGTGCCAGCAGCCTTCGCGAGGGGACCCAGTACTTC
NA	TRBJ2-7	TRBV5-5	NA	13	CASSLNSPYEQYF	TGTGCCAGCAGCTTGAACAGCCCTTACGAGCAGTACTTC
NA	TRBJ1-2	TRBV6-5	NA	14	CASSYSAGDYGYTF	TGTGCCAGCAGTTACTCAGCAGGGGACTATGGCTACACCTTC
NA	TRBJ1-1	TRBV2	TRBD1	13	CASAGQWMTEAFF	TGTGCCAGCGCGGGACAGTGGATGACTGAAGCTTTCTTT
few	TRBJ1-1	TRBV16	TRBD1	13	CASSRQGNTEAFF	TGTGCCAGCAGCCGACAGGGGAACACTGAAGCTTTCTTT
NA	TRBJ2-1	TRBV27	NA	15	CASSLRAGGNNEQFF	TGTGCCAGCAGTTTACGAGCGGGTGGAAACAATGAGCAGTTCTTC
few	TRBJ2-2	TRBV28	NA	18	CASSFELARGENTGELFF	TGTGCCAGCAGTTTTGAACTAGCTAGAGGAGAGAACACCGGGGAGCTGTTTTTT
NA	TRBJ1-2	TRBV24-1	NA	15	CATSARTGTNYGYTF	TGTGCCACCAGTGCTAGGACGGGAACTAACTATGGCTACACCTTC
once	TRBJ1-5	TRBV2	NA	13	CASSRGANQPQHF	TGTGCCAGCAGTCGGGGTGCCAATCAGCCCCAGCATTTT
NA	TRBJ1-1	TRBV18	NA	14	CASSPGQQNTEAFF	TGTGCCAGCTCACCCGGACAGCAGAACACTGAAGCTTTCTTT
NA	TRBJ2-7	TRBV4-2	TRBD1	15	CASSRRQGVSYEQYF	TGTGCCAGCAGCCGCCGACAGGGGGTCTCCTACGAGCAGTACTTC
NA	TRBJ2-1	TRBV29-1	NA	13	CSVEERRGNEQFF	TGCAGCGTTGAAGAGCGCAGGGGCAATGAGCAGTTCTTC
NA	TRBJ1-2	TRBV2	TRBD1	14	CASSQTGENYGYTF	TGTGCCAGCAGCCAGACAGGGGAAAACTATGGCTACACCTTC
NA	TRBJ2-7	TRBV3-1/TRBV3-2	TRBD2	14	CASSLWAGAYEQYF	TGTGCCAGCAGCCTCTGGGCGGGGGCCTACGAGCAGTACTTC
NA	TRBJ1-1	TRBV7-2	NA	15	CASSPRRGRYTEAFF	TGTGCCAGCAGCCCACGGAGGGGAAGGTACACTGAAGCTTTCTTT
NA	TRBJ2-7	TRBV28	TRBD1	15	CASSPPRGQDYEQYF	TGTGCCAGCAGTCCCCCCAGGGGACAGGATTACGAGCAGTACTTC
NA	TRBJ1-1	TRBV6-2/TRBV6-3	NA	15	CASSYRGSKNTEAFF	TGTGCCAGCAGTTACAGGGGCAGCAAGAACACTGAAGCTTTCTTT
NA	TRBJ1-2	TRBV7-2	TRBD1	16	CASRSGTGGKGYGYTF	TGTGCCAGCAGGAGCGGGACAGGGGGTAAAGGCTATGGCTACACCTTC
few	TRBJ2-7	TRBV27	TRBD1	16	CASSFGDRGFPYEQYF	TGTGCCAGCAGTTTTGGGGACAGGGGGTTTCCCTACGAGCAGTACTTC
NA	TRBJ2-7	TRBV3-1/TRBV3-2	NA	17	CASSQAGSGRIYYEQYF	TGTGCCAGCAGCCAAGCGGGATCTGGGAGGATCTACTACGAGCAGTACTTC
NA	TRBJ2-5	TRBV28	NA	15	CASSLRRQRQETQYF	TGTGCCAGCAGCCTCCGTCGGCAGCGACAAGAGACCCAGTACTTC
NA	TRBJ1-3	TRBV18	TRBD1	14	CASRIGTEGNTIYF	TGTGCCAGTCGGATCGGGACAGAAGGAAACACCATATATTTT
once	TRBJ1-2	TRBV5-6	NA	15	CASSSTSLEGYGYTF	TGTGCCAGCAGCTCCACTTCTCTTGAGGGCTATGGCTACACCTTC
NA	TRBJ2-1	TRBV7-8	TRBD2	15	CASSLDSGAINEQFF	TGTGCCAGCAGCTTAGATAGCGGGGCCATCAATGAGCAGTTCTTC
few	TRBJ2-3	TRBV11-3	NA	14	CASKSPRAPDTQYF	TGTGCCAGCAAAAGCCCGCGGGCCCCAGATACGCAGTATTTT
NA	TRBJ1-1	TRBV7-3	NA	15	CASSLTLVGNTEAFF	TGTGCCAGCAGCTTAACGTTAGTCGGGAACACTGAAGCTTTCTTT
once	TRBJ2-2	TRBV5-1	TRBD2	16	CASRTSGGTNTGELFF	TGCGCCAGCAGGACTAGCGGGGGGACGAACACCGGGGAGCTGTTTTTT
once	TRBJ2-7	TRBV4-3	NA	18	CASSQEVDLGTLHYEQYF	TGCGCCAGCAGCCAAGAGGTAGACTTAGGGACACTACACTACGAGCAGTACTTC